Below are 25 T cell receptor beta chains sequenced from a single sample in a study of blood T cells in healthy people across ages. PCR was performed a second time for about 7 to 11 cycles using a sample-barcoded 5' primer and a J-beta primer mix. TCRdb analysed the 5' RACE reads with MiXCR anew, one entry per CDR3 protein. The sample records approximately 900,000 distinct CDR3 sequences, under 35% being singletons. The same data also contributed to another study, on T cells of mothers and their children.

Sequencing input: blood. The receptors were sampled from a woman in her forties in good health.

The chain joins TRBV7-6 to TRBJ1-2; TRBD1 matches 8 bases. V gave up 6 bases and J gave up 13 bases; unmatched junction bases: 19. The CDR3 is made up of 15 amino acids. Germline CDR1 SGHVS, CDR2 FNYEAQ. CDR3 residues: CASSSNPLGQGEVTF. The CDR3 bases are TGTGCCAGCAGTTCTAACCCACTTGGACAGGGTGAGGTCACCTTC.

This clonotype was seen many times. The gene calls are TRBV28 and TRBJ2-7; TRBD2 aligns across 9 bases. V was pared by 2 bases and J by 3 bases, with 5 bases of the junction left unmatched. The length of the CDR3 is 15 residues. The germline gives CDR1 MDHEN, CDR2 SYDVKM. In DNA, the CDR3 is TGTGCCAGCAGTTTACGAAGCGGGGGGTTCTACGAGCAGTACTTC. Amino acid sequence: CASSLRSGGFYEQYF.

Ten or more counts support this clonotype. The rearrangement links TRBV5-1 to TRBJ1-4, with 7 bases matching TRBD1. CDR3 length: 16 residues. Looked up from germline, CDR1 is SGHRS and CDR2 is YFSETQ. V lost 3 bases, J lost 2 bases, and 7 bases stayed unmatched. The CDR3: CASSSDRLLTNEKLFF. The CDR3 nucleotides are TGCGCCAGCAGCTCGGACAGGCTGTTGACTAATGAAAAACTGTTTTTT.

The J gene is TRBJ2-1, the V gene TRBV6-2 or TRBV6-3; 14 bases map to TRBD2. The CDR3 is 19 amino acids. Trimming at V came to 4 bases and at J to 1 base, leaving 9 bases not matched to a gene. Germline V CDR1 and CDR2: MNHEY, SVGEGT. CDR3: CASSSRTSGGFGSYNEQFF. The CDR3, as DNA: TGTGCCAGCAGTTCAAGGACTAGCGGGGGGTTCGGGTCCTACAATGAGCAGTTCTTC.

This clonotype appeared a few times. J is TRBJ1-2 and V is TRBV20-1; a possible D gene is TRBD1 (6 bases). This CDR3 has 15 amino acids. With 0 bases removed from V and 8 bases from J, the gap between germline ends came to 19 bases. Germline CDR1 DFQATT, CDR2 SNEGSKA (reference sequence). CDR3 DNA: TGCAGTGCTAGAGACGACAAAACAGGGTTGCGGGGCTACACCTTC. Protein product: CSARDDKTGLRGYTF.

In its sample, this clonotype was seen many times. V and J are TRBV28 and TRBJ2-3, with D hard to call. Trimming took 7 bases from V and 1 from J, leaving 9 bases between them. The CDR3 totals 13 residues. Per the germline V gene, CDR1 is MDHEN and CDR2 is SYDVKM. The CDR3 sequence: CASKTRRTDTQYF. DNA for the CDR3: TGTGCCAGCAAGACACGTCGCACAGATACGCAGTATTTT.

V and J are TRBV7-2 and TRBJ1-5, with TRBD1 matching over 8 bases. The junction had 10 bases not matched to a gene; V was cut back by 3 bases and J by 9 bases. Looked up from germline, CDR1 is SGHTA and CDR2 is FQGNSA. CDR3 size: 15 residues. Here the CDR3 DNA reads TGTGCCAGCAGCTTGGACAGGGTTCTGGGTCCGCCCCAGCATTTT. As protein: CASSLDRVLGPPQHF.

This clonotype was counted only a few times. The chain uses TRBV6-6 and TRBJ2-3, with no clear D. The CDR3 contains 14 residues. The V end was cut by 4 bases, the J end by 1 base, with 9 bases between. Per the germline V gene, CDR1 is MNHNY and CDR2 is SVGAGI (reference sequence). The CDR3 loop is CASSFVDGTDTQYF. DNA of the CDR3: TGTGCCAGCAGTTTCGTAGACGGCACAGATACGCAGTATTTT.

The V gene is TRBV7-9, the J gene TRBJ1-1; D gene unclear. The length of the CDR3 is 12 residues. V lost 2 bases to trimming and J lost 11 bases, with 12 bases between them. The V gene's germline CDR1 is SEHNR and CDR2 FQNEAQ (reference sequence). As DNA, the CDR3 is TGTGCCAGCAGCTTAAACGGGGTACACGCTTTCTTT. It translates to CASSLNGVHAFF.

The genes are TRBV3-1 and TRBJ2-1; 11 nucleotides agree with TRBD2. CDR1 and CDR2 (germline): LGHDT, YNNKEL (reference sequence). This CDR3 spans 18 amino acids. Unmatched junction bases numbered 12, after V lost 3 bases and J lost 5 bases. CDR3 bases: TGTGCCAGCAGCCAGGACCAACTAGCGGGGGATGCAGACAATGAGCAGTTCTTC. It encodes CASSQDQLAGDADNEQFF.

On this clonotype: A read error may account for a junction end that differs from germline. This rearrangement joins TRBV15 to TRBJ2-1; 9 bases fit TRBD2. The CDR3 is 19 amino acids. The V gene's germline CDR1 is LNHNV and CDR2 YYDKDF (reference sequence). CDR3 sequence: CAASRDTEAGGTSYNEQFF. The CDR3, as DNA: TGTGCCGCCAGCAGAGATACCGAAGCGGGGGGCACCTCCTACAATGAGCAGTTCTTC.

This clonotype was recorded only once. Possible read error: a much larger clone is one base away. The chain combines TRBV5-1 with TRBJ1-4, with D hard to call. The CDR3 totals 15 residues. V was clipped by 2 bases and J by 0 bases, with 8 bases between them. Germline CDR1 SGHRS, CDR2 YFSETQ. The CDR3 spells CASSLSAATNEKLFF. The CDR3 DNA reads TGCGCCAGCAGCTTATCGGCAGCAACTAATGAAAAACTGTTTTTT.

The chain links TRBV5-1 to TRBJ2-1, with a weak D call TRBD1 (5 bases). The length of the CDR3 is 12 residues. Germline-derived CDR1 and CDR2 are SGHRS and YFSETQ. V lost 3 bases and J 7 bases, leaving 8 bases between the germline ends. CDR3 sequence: CASSWTMNEQFF. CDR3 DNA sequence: TGCGCCAGCAGCTGGACAATGAATGAGCAGTTCTTC.

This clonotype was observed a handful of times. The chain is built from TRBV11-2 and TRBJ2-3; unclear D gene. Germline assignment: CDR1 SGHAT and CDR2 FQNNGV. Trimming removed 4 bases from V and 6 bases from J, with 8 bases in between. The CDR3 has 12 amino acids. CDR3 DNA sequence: TGTGCCAGCAGCTCTTGGTCGGATACGCAGTATTTT. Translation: CASSSWSDTQYF.

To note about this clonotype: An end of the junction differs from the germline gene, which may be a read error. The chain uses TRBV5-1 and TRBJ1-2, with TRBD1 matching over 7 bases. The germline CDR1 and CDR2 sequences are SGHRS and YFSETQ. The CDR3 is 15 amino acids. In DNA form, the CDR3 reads TGCGCCAGCAGCGTCAGGACAGGCCTGGAATATGGCCACACCTTC. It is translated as CASSVRTGLEYGHTF.

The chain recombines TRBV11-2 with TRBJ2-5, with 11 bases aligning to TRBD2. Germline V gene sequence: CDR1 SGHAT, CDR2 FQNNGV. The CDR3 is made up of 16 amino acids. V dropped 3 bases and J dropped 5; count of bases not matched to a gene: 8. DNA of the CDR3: TGTGCCAGCAGCTTCTCGGTTAGCGGGGGGGCTGAGACCCAGTACTTC. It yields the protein CASSFSVSGGAETQYF.

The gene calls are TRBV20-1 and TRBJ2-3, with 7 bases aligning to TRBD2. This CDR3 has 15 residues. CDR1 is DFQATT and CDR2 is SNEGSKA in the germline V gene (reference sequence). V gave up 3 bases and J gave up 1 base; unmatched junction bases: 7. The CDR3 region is CSARGGSTGTDTQYF. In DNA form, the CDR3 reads TGCAGTGCTAGGGGCGGGAGTACGGGCACAGATACGCAGTATTTT.

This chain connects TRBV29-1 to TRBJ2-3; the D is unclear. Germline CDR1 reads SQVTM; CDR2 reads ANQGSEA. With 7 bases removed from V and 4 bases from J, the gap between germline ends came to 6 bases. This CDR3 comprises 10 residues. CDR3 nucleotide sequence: TGCAGCGCCGGTCCAGATACGCAGTATTTT. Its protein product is CSAGPDTQYF.

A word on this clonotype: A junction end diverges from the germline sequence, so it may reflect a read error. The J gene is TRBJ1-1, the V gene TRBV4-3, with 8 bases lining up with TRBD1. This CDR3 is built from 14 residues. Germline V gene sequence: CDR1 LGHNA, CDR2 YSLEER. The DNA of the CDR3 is TGCGTCAGCAGCCAGAAACAGGGGGGCACTGAAGCTTTCTTT. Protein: CVSSQKQGGTEAFF.

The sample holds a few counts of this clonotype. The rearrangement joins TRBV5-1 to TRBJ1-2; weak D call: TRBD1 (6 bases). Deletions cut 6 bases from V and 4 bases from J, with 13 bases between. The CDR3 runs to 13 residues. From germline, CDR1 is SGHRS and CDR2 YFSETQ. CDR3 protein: CASTGVDSYGYTF. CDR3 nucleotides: TGCGCCAGCACAGGGGTGGACAGCTATGGCTACACCTTC.

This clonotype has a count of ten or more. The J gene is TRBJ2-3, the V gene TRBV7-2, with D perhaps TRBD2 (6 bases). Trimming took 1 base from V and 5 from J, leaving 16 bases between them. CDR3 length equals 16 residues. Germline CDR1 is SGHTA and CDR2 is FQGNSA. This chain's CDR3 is CASSLVGSSEGDTQYF. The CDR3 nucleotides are TGTGCCAGCAGCTTAGTCGGCTCTAGCGAGGGAGATACGCAGTATTTT.

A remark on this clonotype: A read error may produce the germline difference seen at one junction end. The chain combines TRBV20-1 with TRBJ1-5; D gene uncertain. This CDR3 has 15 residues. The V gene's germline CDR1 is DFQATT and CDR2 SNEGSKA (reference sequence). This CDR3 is CSARGREFSNQPQHF. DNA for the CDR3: TGCAGTGCCAGAGGGCGTGAGTTTAGCAATCAGCCCCAGCATTTT.

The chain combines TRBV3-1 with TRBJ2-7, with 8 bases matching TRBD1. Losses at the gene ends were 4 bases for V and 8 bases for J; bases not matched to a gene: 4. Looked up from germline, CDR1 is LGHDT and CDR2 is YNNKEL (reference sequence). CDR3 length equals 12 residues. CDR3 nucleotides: TGTGCCAGCAGCCGAAGACAGGGGAAGCAGTACTTC. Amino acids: CASSRRQGKQYF.

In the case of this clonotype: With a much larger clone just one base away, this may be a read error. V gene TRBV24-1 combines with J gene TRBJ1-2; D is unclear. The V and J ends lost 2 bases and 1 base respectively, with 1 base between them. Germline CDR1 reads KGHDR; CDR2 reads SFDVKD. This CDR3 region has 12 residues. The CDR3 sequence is CATSDYNYGYTF. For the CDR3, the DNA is TGTGCCACCAGTGATTATAACTATGGCTACACCTTC.

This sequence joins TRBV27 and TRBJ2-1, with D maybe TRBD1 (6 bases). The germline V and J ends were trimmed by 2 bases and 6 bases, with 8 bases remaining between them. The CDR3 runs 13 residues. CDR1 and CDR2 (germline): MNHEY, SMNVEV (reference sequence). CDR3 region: CASSLRRGNEQFF. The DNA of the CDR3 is TGTGCCAGCAGTTTACGCAGGGGCAATGAGCAGTTCTTC.